Each of the 22 T cell receptor beta chains below was sequenced from the same sample in a study of T cell clonotyping in hematopoietic cell transplantation. This table comes from immunoSEQ multiplex PCR, and its TCRdb copy is limited to in-frame clones, with some not included. The profile shows 30,000 to 45,000 clones, approximately 89% of them singletons. The sample was peripheral blood mononuclear cells. These receptors originate from a woman between 35 and 50 years old in good health. Some clones in this sample may be carry-over from other donors' samples.

The CDR3 loop reads CATMAGPFSGANVLTF. CDR3 DNA sequence: TGTGCCACCATGGCAGGGCCCTTCTCTGGGGCCAACGTCCTGACTTTC. The chain is built from TRBV15 and TRBJ2-6; D perhaps matches TRBD1 (5 bases). The CDR3 covers 16 residues. Germline CDR1 and CDR2: LNHNV and YYDKDF (reference sequence). Trimming took 7 bases from V and 0 from J, leaving 13 bases between them.

This chain connects TRBV11-2 to TRBJ1-3; D gene unclear. CDR3 length: 13 residues. CDR1 and CDR2 (germline): SGHAT, FQNNGV. Trimming removed 3 bases at V and 3 bases at J, with 6 bases between. The CDR3 coding sequence is TGTGCCAGCAGCTTGACGGATGGAAACACCATATATTTT. Its protein product is CASSLTDGNTIYF.

This clone was counted a single time. The V gene is TRBV6-1, the J gene TRBJ1-2; 8 nucleotides align to TRBD1. This CDR3 spans 13 amino acids. Germline V lookup: CDR1 MNHNS, CDR2 SASEGT. With 6 bases clipped from V and 3 bases from J, the junction kept 3 bases outside the gene matches. In DNA form, the CDR3 reads TGTGCCAGCAGAGACAGGGGCGACTATGGCTACACCTTC. This encodes CASRDRGDYGYTF.

The chain has TRBV5-4 and TRBJ2-7, with 8 bases that match TRBD2. The CDR3 spans 15 residues. Germline-derived CDR1 and CDR2 are SGHNT and YYREEE (reference sequence). Unmatched junction bases numbered 4, after V lost 2 bases and J lost 0 bases. The DNA of the CDR3 is TGTGCCAGCAGCTTAGGCGGGAGGAGCTCCTACGAGCAGTACTTC. Translating gives CASSLGGRSSYEQYF.

This chain links TRBV28 with TRBJ2-7; 7 bases line up with TRBD2. The CDR3 has 15 amino acids. Trimming at V came to 5 bases and at J to 0 bases, leaving 7 bases not matched to a gene. The V gene's germline CDR1 is MDHEN and CDR2 SYDVKM. CDR3 region: CASSLPGLTSYEQYF. The DNA for the CDR3 is TGTGCCAGCAGTCTACCGGGACTAACCTCCTACGAGCAGTACTTC.

This clone was seen a single time. The chain employs TRBV7-8 and TRBJ2-3, with D hard to call. The CDR3 has 14 residues. Trimming removed 0 bases at V and 2 bases at J, with 6 bases between. Germline V gives CDR1 SGHVS, CDR2 FQNEAQ. The CDR3, as DNA: TGTGCCAGCAGCTTAGCGGGTAACACAGATACGCAGTATTTT. Protein product: CASSLAGNTDTQYF.

This clone was observed once. This rearrangement joins TRBV29-1 to TRBJ2-5, with D perhaps being TRBD1 or TRBD2 (5 bases each). Germline V gene lookup returns CDR1 SQVTM and CDR2 ANQGSEA. V lost 1 base and J lost 7, with 10 bases in between. The CDR3 totals 12 residues. The CDR3 loop is CSVEAGTGTQYF. The DNA for the CDR3 is TGCAGCGTTGAAGCTGGGACGGGGACCCAGTACTTC.

The V call is TRBV30, the J call TRBJ1-2; D is ambiguous. Deletions cut 1 base from V and 8 bases from J, with 14 bases between. The CDR3 covers 13 residues. Germline V gives CDR1 GTSNPN, CDR2 SVGIG (reference sequence). The CDR3, as DNA: TGTGCCTGGAGTGGAATCGTTAAGGGCGGCTACACCTTC. Amino acids: CAWSGIVKGGYTF.

The rearrangement links TRBV27 to TRBJ2-1; 11 bases match TRBD2. CDR1 and CDR2 (germline): MNHEY, SMNVEV (reference sequence). V was pared by 3 bases and J by 6 bases, with 4 bases of the junction left unmatched. The CDR3 consists of 15 residues. The CDR3 region is CASSFGTSGTNEQFF. DNA of the CDR3: TGTGCCAGCAGTTTTGGGACTAGCGGAACCAATGAGCAGTTCTTC.

This clone was observed a handful of times. The chain uses TRBV28 and TRBJ1-5; D is ambiguous. V dropped 3 bases and J dropped 0 bases, with 9 bases sitting between them. Per germline, CDR1 MDHEN and CDR2 SYDVKM. The CDR3 runs to 15 residues. The CDR3 region is CASSFEQISNQPQHF. CDR3 nucleotide sequence: TGTGCCAGCAGTTTTGAACAGATTAGCAATCAGCCCCAGCATTTT.

The chain carries TRBV5-4 and TRBJ2-7, with D perhaps TRBD1 (6 bases). Germline CDR1 reads SGHNT; CDR2 reads YYREEE (reference sequence). The CDR3 length is 14 residues. Trimming shortened V by 2 bases and J by 2 bases, and 11 bases separated the two germline ends. The CDR3 is CASSLGSGAYEQYF. CDR3 sequence (DNA): TGTGCCAGCAGCTTAGGTTCAGGGGCCTACGAGCAGTACTTC.

V usage is TRBV4-1 and J usage is TRBJ2-2; D may correspond to TRBD1 or TRBD2 (5 bases each). V was trimmed by 4 bases and J by 6 bases, leaving 18 bases between them. This CDR3 spans 16 amino acids. Per germline, CDR1 MGHRA and CDR2 YSYEKL. As DNA, the CDR3 is TGCGCCAGCAGCCTCTCAGGACGTCAGGGAGCCGGGGAGCTGTTTTTT. Translating gives CASSLSGRQGAGELFF.

The chain couples TRBV30 to TRBJ2-7, with 14 bases identical to TRBD2. J was trimmed by 9 bases and V by 1 base; bases with no gene match: 5. The germline V gene encodes CDR1 GTSNPN and CDR2 SVGIG (reference sequence). The CDR3 consists of 14 residues. The CDR3, as DNA: TGTGCCTGGAGTGGGGGACTAGCGGGAGCGTGGCAGTACTTC. It specifies CAWSGGLAGAWQYF.

This clone appeared a few times. This chain uses TRBV5-1 with TRBJ1-2; the D gene is possibly TRBD1 (5 bases). CDR3 length: 15 residues. The V end lost 7 bases, the J end lost 5 bases, and 21 bases lay between the germline ends. CDR1 is SGHRS, CDR2 YFSETQ, per germline. The CDR3 spells CASYPEAQGGYGYTF. The CDR3 DNA reads as TGCGCCAGCTATCCCGAGGCTCAGGGAGGTTATGGCTACACCTTC.

The chain uses TRBV9 and TRBJ1-1; 7 bases are shared with TRBD1. The CDR3 spans 13 residues. Germline-derived CDR1 and CDR2 are SGDLS and YYNGEE. Unmatched junction bases numbered 4, after V lost 4 bases and J lost 4 bases. The CDR3 coding sequence is TGTGCCAGCAGCCGTCAGGGGGGCACTGAAGCTTTCTTT. Its translation: CASSRQGGTEAFF.

The chain uses TRBV19 and TRBJ2-1, with D tentatively TRBD1 or TRBD2 (6 bases each). V lost 7 bases and J 2 bases, leaving 12 bases between the germline ends. Germline loops: CDR1 LNHDA, CDR2 SQIVND (reference sequence). The CDR3 is 14 residues long. The CDR3 coding sequence is TGTGCCAGTAATTCCGGGGGCGCCTACAATGAGCAGTTCTTC. Protein sequence: CASNSGGAYNEQFF.

This chain links TRBV11-2 with TRBJ2-1, with D uncertain. With 5 bases removed from V and 5 bases from J, the gap between germline ends came to 10 bases. CDR3 length equals 13 residues. CDR1 is SGHAT and CDR2 is FQNNGV in the germline V gene. Written as DNA, the CDR3 is TGTGCCAGCAGCCCCGGTGGGAACAATGAGCAGTTCTTC. This gives the protein CASSPGGNNEQFF.

The chain recombines TRBV9 with TRBJ2-7, with 12 bases that match TRBD2. The CDR3 has 17 residues. Germline loops: CDR1 SGDLS, CDR2 YYNGEE. With V trimmed by 3 bases and J by 3 bases, 10 bases remained unmatched. The CDR3 loop is CASSAGLAGGISYEQYF. The CDR3 DNA sequence: TGTGCCAGCAGCGCCGGGCTAGCGGGAGGGATCAGCTACGAGCAGTACTTC.

This chain links TRBV5-1 with TRBJ1-5; no firm D call. Trimming left V 0 bases short and J 3 bases short, with 7 bases between. Germline CDR1 reads SGHRS; CDR2 reads YFSETQ. The CDR3 is made up of 14 amino acids. CDR3 DNA sequence: TGCGCCAGCAGCTTGGACAGTTCCAATCAGCCCCAGCATTTT. Its translation is CASSLDSSNQPQHF.

V and J are TRBV25-1 and TRBJ2-7; D is ambiguous. The V end lost 3 bases, the J end lost 1 base, and 10 bases lay between the germline ends. Germline CDR1 MGHDK, CDR2 SYGVNS. CDR3 length: 14 residues. DNA for the CDR3: TGTGCCAGCAGTGATTCTTCCCCTTCCTACGAGCAGTACTTC. This encodes CASSDSSPSYEQYF.

This clone was seen just once. This chain connects TRBV4-1 to TRBJ1-5; the D gene is possibly TRBD1 (5 bases). V was trimmed by 0 bases and J by 3 bases, leaving 12 bases between them. Germline loops: CDR1 MGHRA, CDR2 YSYEKL. This CDR3 is 16 amino acids long. The CDR3 loop is CASSQELRGVNQPQHF. The CDR3 nucleotides read TGCGCCAGCAGCCAAGAGTTGCGGGGGGTCAATCAGCCCCAGCATTTT.

This sequence joins TRBV18 and TRBJ1-4; D unresolved. The CDR3 extends over 14 amino acids. V lost 3 bases, J lost 1 base, and 6 bases lay in between. Germline values: CDR1 KGHSH, CDR2 LQKENI. The CDR3 DNA reads as TGTGCCAGCTCACCGGAAGTAACTAATGAAAAACTGTTTTTT. It encodes CASSPEVTNEKLFF.